This T cell receptor beta chain was sequenced in a study of Graves' ophthalmopathy and Graves' hyperthyroidism. RNA transcripts were the source from which TCR beta CDR3 regions were amplified. The workflow started with a first-round RT-PCR run with HTBI primers and then moved on to a second-round multiplex PCR. MiXCR, applied by TCRdb to the multiplex PCR reads, yields one record per CDR3 protein. Of roughly 420,000 distinct CDR3 sequences listed, 20% to 25% are singletons. This clonotype was counted many times. Germline CDR1 is KGHDR and CDR2 is SFDVKD. The V gene lost 4 bases and the J gene lost 2 bases, with 8 bases spanning the gap. The length of the CDR3 is 14 residues. Out of about 11 ml of fresh peripheral blood, PBMCs were obtained.

The receptor was derived from a woman under 30 with stable Graves' hyperthyroidism. Input material: peripheral blood. The V gene is TRBV24-1, the J gene TRBJ1-5; no firm D call. CDR3 protein: CATSDPTGNQPQHF. CDR3 DNA sequence: TGTGCCACCAGTGACCCCACTGGCAATCAGCCCCAGCATTTT.